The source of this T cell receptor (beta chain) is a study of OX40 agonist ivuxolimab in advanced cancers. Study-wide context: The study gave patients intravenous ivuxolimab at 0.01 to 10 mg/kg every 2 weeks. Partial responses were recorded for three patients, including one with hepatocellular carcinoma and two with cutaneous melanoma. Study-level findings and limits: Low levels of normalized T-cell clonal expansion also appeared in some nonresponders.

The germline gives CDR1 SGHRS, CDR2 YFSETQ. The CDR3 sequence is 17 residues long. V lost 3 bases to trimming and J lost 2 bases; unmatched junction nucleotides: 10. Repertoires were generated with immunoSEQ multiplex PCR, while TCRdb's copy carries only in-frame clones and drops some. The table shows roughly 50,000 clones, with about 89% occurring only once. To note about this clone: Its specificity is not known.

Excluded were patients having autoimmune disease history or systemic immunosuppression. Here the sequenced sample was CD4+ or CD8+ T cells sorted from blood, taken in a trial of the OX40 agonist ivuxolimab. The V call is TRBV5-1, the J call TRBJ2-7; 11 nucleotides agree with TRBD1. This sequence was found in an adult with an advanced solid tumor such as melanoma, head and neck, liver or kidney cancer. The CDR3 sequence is CASSWTSGTGGTYEQYF. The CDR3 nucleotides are TGCGCCAGCAGCTGGACATCCGGGACAGGGGGGACCTACGAGCAGTACTTC.